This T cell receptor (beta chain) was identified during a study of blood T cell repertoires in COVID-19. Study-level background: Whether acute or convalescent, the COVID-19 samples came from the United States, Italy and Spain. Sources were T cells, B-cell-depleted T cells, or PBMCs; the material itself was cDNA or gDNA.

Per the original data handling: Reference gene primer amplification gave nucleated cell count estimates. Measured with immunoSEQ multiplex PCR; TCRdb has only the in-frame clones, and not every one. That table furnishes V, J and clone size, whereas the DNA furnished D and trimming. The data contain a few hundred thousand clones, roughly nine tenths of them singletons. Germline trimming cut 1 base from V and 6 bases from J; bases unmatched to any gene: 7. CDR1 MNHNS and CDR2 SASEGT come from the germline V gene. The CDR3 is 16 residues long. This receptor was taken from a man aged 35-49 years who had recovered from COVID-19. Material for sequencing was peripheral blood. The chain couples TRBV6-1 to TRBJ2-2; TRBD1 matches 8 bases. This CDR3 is CASSEGSGGAAGELFF. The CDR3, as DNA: TGTGCCAGCAGTGAAGGCTCAGGGGGCGCGGCCGGGGAGCTGTTTTTT.